The T cell receptor (beta chain) under discussion was sequenced for a study of human T cells and chemical hapten exposure (TCRdb year 2021). As for the study more broadly: Libraries were pooled for sequencing, and variation in per-sample TCR yields was attributed mainly to small differences in library volumes within the pool. In alopecia patients, the study followed how the peripheral blood TCR repertoire changed in vivo over primary and secondary sensitization to diphenylcyclopropenone (DPC), a hapten. Summary of the overall study and its limitations: Repeated subsampling changed both the strength of the expansion versus patch-test correlation and the threshold at which the correlation became significant. DPC sensitization did not change the number of TCRs with a frequency above 1 in 1000, and there was no evidence of changes in global repertoire structure.

Library preparation attached unique molecular identifiers to individual cDNA molecules for quantitative, reproducible TCR counting. Each blood RNA sample was used to sequence both TCR alpha and TCR beta chains. The published analysis was carried out like this. The median number of TCRs per sample was 85,000 to 100,000, ranging from about 20,000 to 750,000. V, J and CDR3 annotation of the TCR reads was performed with the Decombinator software suite. For the PS versus PT1 abundance plots, all samples were subsampled to the same number of TCRs (28,000). TCRs were defined as expanded if absent before sensitization and observed at least eight times at the 2-week time point. The raw public data were reprocessed by TCRdb itself: fastp quality trimming at Q25, MiXCR clonotype calling, in-frame beta chains only. Every distinct CDR3 protein forms one entry, paired with its most common genes and DNA. The V and J calls here are based on TCRdb, not the publication. Recorded for this sample are around 120,000 distinct CDR3 sequences; around 9% of them occurred a single time. The biggest ten clones account for 1.4% of the sample.

The germline V gene encodes CDR1 SGHDT and CDR2 YYEEEE. The CDR3 goes from the cysteine to the phenylalanine over 15 residues. Only the CDR3 part of the read is kept: 45 bases, read in frame from the first base. Concerning this clonotype: Its target antigen remains unknown. No base qualities exist here, and no much larger clone lies one base off it.

Total RNA was isolated from unfractionated whole blood collected in Tempus Blood RNA tubes. Roughly 5 healthy volunteers were used as TCR sequencing controls and were bled at day 0, 2 weeks and 6 weeks. The origin of this receptor is a human donor in good health. Some clones in this sample may be carry-over from other donors' samples. Donor details come from another sample of the same person, matched by shared clones. The material sequenced was whole blood. This receptor chain uses TRBV5-6 and TRBJ2-3; TRBD2 fits 8 bases in the junction. The CDR3 region: CSTHLSGTGTDTQYF. The DNA sequence reads TGTTCCACCCATCTTAGCGGGACGGGGACAGATACGCAGTATTTT.